This T cell receptor beta chain was identified during a study of T cell responses to AZD1222 COVID-19 vaccine. For the study at large: Second doses that came at about 4 or about 12 weeks were put together. Study findings and constraints: Dominant CD4 TCR responses targeted spike regions 160-218 and 743-854. It was only six AZD1222 recipients who were seropositive at baseline.

TCRdb's copy holds only in-frame clones and misses some; the assay was immunoSEQ multiplex PCR. This table has 100,000 to 150,000 clones, more than 75% appearing once. This clone was counted a few times. The target antigen is unknown. V lost 5 bases to trimming and J lost 6 bases; unmatched junction nucleotides: 4. This CDR3 is built from 12 residues. CDR1 KGHSH and CDR2 LQKENI come from the germline V gene. Sample: peripheral blood, taken on day 0 of AZD1222 vaccination. The receptor was isolated from an adult in good health. The chain uses TRBV18 and TRBJ2-7, with 7 bases aligning to TRBD2. CDR3 loop: CASSGGGTEQYF. The CDR3 DNA is TGTGCCAGCTCAGGGGGGGGGACCGAGCAGTACTTC.